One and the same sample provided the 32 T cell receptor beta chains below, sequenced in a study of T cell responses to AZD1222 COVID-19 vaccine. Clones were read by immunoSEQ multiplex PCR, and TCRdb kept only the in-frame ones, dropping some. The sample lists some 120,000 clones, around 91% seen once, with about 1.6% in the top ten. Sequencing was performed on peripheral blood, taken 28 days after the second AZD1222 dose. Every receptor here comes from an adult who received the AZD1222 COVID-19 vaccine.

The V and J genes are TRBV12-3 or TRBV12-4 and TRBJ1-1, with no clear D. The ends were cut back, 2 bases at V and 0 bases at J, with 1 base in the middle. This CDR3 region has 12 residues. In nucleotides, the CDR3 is TGTGCCAGCAGTTTAATGAACACTGAAGCTTTCTTT. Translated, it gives CASSLMNTEAFF.

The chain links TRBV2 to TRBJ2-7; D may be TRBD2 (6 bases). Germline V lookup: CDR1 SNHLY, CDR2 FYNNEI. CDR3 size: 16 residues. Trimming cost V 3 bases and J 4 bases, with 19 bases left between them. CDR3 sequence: CASSELEGGLPYEQYF. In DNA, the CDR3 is TGTGCCAGCAGTGAGCTCGAGGGAGGACTGCCGTACGAGCAGTACTTC.

The CDR3 sequence is CASSPSGSWETQYF. The CDR3 nucleotides are TGTGCCAGCAGCCCAAGCGGGAGCTGGGAGACCCAGTACTTC. V usage is TRBV28 and J usage is TRBJ2-5, with 8 bases fitting TRBD2. With V trimmed by 6 bases and J by 5 bases, 8 bases remained unmatched. Germline V gene sequence: CDR1 MDHEN, CDR2 SYDVKM. The CDR3 consists of 14 residues. The whole variable domain, remainder taken from reference TRBV28 and TRBJ2-5, is DVKVTQSSRYLVKRTGEKVFLECVQDMDHENMFWYRQDPGLGLRLIYFSYDVKMKEKGDIPEGYSVSREKKERFSLILESASTNQTSMYLCASSPSGSWETQYFGPGTRLLVL.

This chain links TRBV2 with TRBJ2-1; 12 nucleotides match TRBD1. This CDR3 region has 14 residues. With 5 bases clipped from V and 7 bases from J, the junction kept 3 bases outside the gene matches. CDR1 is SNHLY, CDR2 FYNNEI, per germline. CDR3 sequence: CASSQGQGANEQFF. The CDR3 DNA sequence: TGTGCCAGCAGTCAGGGACAGGGGGCGAATGAGCAGTTCTTC. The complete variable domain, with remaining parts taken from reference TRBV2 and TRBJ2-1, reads EPEVTQTPSHQVTQMGQEVILRCVPISNHLYFYWYRQILGQKVEFLVSFYNNEISEKSEIFDDQFSVERPDGSNFTLKIRSTKLEDSAMYFCASSQGQGANEQFFGPGTRLTVL.

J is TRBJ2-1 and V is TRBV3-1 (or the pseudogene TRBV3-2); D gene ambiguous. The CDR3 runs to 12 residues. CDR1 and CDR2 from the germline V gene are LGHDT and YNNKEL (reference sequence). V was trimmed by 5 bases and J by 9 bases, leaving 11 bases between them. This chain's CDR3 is CASSSRAGEQFF. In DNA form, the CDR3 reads TGTGCCAGCAGCTCTCGGGCCGGTGAGCAGTTCTTC.

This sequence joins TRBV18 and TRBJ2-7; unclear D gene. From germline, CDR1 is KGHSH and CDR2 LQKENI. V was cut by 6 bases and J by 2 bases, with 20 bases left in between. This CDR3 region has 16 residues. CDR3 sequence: CASSPNAGRFTYEQYF. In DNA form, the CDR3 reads TGTGCCAGCTCTCCCAATGCAGGCAGATTCACCTACGAGCAGTACTTC.

The chain's CDR3 is CASSPRGLLNYGYTF. The CDR3 coding sequence is TGTGCCAGTAGTCCTAGGGGTCTGCTTAACTATGGCTACACCTTC. V gene TRBV19 combines with J gene TRBJ1-2, with D tentatively TRBD1 (5 bases). Germline V lookup: CDR1 LNHDA, CDR2 SQIVND (reference sequence). V was cut by 5 bases and J by 1 base, with 14 bases left in between. The CDR3 spans 15 residues.

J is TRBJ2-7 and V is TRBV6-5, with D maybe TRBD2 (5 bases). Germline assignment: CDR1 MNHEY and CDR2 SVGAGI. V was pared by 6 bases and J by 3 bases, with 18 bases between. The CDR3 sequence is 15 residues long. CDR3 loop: CASRTRGAAVYEQYF. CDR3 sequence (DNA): TGTGCCAGCAGGACCCGAGGAGCGGCAGTCTACGAGCAGTACTTC.

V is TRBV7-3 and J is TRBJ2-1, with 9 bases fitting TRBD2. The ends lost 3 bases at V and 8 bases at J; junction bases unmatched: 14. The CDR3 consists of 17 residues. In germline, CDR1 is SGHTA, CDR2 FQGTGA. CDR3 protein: CASSFRPREGLRDEQFF. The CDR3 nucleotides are TGTGCCAGCAGCTTTCGGCCGCGGGAGGGCCTAAGAGATGAGCAGTTCTTC.

CDR3 sequence (DNA): TGTGCCAGCAGTTACGCCCCAGTCTCCTACGAGCAGTACTTC. Protein product: CASSYAPVSYEQYF. The chain recombines TRBV6-5 with TRBJ2-7; D gene ambiguous. CDR3 length: 14 amino acids. V shed 2 bases and J shed 0 bases, with 8 bases lying between them. Germline CDR1 is MNHEY and CDR2 is SVGAGI.

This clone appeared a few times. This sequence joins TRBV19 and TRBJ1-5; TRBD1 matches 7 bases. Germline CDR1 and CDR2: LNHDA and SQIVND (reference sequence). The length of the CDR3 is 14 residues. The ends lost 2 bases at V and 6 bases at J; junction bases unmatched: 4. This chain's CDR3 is CASSIKQGSQPQHF. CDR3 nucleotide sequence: TGTGCCAGTAGTATAAAACAGGGGAGTCAGCCCCAGCATTTT.

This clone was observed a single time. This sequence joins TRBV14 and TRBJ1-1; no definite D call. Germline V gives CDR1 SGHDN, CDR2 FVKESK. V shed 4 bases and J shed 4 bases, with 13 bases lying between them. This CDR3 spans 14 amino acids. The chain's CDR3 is CASSPSWTGTEAFF. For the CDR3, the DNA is TGTGCCAGCAGCCCGTCATGGACTGGCACTGAAGCTTTCTTT.

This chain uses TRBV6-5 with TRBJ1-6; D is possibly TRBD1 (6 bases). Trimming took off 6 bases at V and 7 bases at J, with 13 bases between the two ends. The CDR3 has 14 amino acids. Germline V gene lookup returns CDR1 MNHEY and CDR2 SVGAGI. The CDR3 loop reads CASRETGINSPLHF. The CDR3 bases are TGTGCCAGCAGAGAGACAGGCATCAATTCACCCCTCCACTTT.

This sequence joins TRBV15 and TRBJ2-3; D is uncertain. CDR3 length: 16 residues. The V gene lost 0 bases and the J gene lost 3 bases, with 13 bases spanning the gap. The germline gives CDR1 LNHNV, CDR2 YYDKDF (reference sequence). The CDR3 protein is CATSRDHGLETDTQYF. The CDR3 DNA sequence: TGTGCCACCAGCAGAGATCACGGGCTGGAGACAGATACGCAGTATTTT.

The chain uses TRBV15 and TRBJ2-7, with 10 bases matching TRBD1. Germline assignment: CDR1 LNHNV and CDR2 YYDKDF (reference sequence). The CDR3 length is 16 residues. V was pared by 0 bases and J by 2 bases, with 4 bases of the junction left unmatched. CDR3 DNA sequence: TGTGCCACCAGCAGAGAGGAGGACAGGGGGACCTACGAGCAGTACTTC. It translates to CATSREEDRGTYEQYF.

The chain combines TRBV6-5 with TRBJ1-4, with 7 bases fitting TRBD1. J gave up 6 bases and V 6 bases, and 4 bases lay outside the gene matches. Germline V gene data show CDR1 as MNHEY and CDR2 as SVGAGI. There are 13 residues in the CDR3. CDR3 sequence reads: CASRQDRDEKLFF. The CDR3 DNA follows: TGTGCCAGCAGACAAGACAGGGATGAAAAACTGTTTTTT.

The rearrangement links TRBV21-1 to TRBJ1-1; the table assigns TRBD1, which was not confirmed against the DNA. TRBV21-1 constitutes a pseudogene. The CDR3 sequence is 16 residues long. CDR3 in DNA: TGTGCCAGCAGCGGGCACCTCGGACAGGGAATTCTTGAAGCTTTCTTT. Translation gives CASSGHLGQGILEAFF.

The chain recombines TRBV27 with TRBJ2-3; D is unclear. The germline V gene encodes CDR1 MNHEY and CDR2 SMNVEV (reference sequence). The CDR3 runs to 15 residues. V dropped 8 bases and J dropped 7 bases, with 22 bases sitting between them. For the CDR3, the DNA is TGTGCCAGCGCACTGGGCCCCCAGCCTATTCATACGCAGTATTTT. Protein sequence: CASALGPQPIHTQYF.

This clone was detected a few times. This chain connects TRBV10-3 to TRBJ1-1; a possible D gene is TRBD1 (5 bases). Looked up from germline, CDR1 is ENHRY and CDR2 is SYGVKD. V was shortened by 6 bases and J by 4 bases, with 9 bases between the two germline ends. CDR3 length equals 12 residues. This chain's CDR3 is CAIRTEGTEAFF. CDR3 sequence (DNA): TGTGCCATCAGGACAGAGGGCACTGAAGCTTTCTTT.

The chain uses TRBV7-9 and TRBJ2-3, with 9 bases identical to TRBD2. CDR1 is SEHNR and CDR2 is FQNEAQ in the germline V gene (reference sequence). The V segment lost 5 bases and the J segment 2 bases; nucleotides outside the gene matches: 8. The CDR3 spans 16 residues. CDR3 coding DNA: TGTGCCAGCAGCGTCCTAGCGGGATCAGACACAGATACGCAGTATTTT. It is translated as CASSVLAGSDTDTQYF.

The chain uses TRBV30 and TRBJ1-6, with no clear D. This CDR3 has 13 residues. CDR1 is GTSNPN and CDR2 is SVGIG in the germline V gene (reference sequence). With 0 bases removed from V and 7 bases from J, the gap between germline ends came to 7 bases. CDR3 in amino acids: CAWSVVENSPLHF. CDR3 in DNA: TGTGCCTGGAGTGTAGTAGAGAATTCACCCCTCCACTTT.

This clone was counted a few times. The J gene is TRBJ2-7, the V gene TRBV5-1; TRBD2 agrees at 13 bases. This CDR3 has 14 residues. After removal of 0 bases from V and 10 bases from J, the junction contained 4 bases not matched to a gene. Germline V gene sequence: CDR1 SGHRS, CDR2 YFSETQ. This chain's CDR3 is CASSLGLAGGYQYF. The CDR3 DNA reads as TGCGCCAGCAGCTTGGGACTAGCGGGAGGATATCAGTACTTC. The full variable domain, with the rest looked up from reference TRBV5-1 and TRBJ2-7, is KAGVTQTPRYLIKTRGQQVTLSCSPISGHRSVSWYQQTPGQGLQFLFEYFSETQRNKGNFPGRFSGRQFSNSRSEMNVSTLELGDSALYLCASSLGLAGGYQYFGPGTRLTVT.

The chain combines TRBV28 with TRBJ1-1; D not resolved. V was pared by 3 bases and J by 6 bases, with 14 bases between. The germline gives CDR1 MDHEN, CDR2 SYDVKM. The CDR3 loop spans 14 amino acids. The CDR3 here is CASSFPGGWAEAFF. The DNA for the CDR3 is TGTGCCAGCAGTTTTCCGGGTGGGTGGGCTGAAGCTTTCTTT.

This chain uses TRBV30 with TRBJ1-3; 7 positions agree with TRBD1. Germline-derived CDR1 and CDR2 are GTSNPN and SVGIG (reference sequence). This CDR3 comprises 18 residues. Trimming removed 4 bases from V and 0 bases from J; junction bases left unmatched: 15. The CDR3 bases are TGTGCCTGGAATGGAGTAGGACAGGCAAGAAGCTCTGGAAACACCATATATTTT. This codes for CAWNGVGQARSSGNTIYF.

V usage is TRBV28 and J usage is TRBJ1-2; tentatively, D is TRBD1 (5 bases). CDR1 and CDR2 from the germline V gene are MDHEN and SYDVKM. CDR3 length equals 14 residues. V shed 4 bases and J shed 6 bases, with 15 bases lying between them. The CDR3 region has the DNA TGTGCCAGCAGTTCTCACCGACAGCTAGATGGCTACACCTTC. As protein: CASSSHRQLDGYTF.

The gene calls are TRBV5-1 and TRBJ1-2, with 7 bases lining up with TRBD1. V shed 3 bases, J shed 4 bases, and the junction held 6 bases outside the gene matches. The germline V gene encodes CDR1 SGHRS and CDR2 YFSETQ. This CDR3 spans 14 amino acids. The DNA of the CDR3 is TGCGCCAGCAGCTCCCTCGCAGGGGGCTATGGCTACACCTTC. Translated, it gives CASSSLAGGYGYTF.

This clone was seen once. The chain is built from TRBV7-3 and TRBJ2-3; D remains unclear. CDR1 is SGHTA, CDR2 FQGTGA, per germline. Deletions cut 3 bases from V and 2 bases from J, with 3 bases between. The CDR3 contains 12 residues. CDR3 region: CASSFPTDTQYF. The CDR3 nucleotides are TGTGCCAGCAGCTTTCCCACAGATACGCAGTATTTT.

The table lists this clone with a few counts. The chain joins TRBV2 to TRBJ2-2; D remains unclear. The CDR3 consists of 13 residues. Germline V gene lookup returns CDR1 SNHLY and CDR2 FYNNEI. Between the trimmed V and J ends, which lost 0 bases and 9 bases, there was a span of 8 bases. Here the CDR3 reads CASSEAGLWELFF. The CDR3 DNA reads TGTGCCAGCAGTGAAGCAGGGCTATGGGAGCTGTTTTTT.

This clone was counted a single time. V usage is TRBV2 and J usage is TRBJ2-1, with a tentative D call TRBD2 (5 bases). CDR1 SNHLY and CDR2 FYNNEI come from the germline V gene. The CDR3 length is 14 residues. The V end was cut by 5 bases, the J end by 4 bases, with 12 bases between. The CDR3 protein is CASSKASLYNEQFF. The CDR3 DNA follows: TGTGCCAGCAGTAAGGCTAGCTTATACAATGAGCAGTTCTTC.

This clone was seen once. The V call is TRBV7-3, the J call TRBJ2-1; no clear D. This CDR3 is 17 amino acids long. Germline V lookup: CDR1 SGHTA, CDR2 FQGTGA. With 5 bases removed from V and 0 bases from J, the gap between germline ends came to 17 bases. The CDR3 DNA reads TGTGCCAGCAGCCCAATTGTCGGCGAACCCTCCTACAATGAGCAGTTCTTC. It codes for CASSPIVGEPSYNEQFF.

The CDR3 DNA reads TGTGCCAGCAGGACAATGACAGGGCTTTATGGCTACACCTTC. Its protein product is CASRTMTGLYGYTF. The rearrangement uses TRBV27 and TRBJ1-2, with TRBD1 identical over 7 bases. The CDR3 has 14 amino acids. Germline CDR1 MNHEY, CDR2 SMNVEV (reference sequence). The V segment lost 6 bases and the J segment 5 bases; nucleotides outside the gene matches: 9.

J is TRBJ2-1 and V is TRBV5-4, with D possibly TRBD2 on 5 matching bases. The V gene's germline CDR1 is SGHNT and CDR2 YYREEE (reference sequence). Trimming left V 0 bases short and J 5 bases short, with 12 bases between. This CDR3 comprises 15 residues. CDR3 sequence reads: CASSLVSDFHNEQFF. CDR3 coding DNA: TGTGCCAGCAGCTTGGTTTCGGACTTTCACAATGAGCAGTTCTTC.